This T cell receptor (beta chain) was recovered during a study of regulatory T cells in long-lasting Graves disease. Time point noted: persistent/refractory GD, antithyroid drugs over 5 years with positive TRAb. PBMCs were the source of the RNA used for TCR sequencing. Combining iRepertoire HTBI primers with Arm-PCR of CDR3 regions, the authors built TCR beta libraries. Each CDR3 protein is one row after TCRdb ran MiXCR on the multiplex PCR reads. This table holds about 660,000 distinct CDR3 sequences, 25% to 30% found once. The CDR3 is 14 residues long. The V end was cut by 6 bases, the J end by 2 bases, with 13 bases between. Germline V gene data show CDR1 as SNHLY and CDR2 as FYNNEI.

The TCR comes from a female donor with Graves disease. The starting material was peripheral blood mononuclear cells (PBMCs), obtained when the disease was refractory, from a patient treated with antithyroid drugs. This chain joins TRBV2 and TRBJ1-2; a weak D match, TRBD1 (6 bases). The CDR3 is CASSVDGGNYGYTF. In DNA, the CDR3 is TGTGCCAGCAGCGTAGATGGGGGCAACTATGGCTACACCTTC.